This T cell receptor beta chain was identified in a study of tumor and adjacent non-tumor tissue in lung cancer. No cell sorting was done before RNA was extracted from the tissue. TCRbeta libraries were built with three rounds of nested PCR, modified from ARM-PCR. MiXCR was run by TCRdb on the multiplex PCR reads, yielding one entry per CDR3 protein. The profile shows under 150,000 distinct CDR3 sequences, approximately 66% of them singletons. CDR1 SQVTM and CDR2 ANQGSEA come from the germline V gene. Deletions cut 3 bases from V and 15 bases from J, with 24 bases between. This CDR3 comprises 14 residues.

This clonotype was obtained from a man between 60 and 75 years old with small cell lung cancer. Sequenced material: lung tumor tissue. V is TRBV29-1 and J is TRBJ2-1, with D possibly being TRBD1 or TRBD2 (5 bases each). CDR3 sequence (DNA): TGCAGCGTTGAGCCCCGGGACGCCCCCGGTGAGAGGTTCTTC. Translation gives CSVEPRDAPGERFF.